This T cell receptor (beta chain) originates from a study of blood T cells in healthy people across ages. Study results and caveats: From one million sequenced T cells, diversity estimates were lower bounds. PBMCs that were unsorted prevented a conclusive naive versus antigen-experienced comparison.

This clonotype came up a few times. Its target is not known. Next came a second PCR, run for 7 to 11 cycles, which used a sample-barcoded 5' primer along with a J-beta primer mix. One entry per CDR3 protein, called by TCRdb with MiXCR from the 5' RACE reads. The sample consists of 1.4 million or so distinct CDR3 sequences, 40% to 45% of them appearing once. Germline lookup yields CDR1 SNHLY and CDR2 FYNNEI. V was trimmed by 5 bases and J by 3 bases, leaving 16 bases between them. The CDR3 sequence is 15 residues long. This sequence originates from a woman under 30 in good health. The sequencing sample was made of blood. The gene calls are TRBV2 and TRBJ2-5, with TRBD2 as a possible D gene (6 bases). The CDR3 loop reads CASSPESGAEETQYF. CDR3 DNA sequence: TGTGCCAGCAGTCCCGAGTCGGGAGCGGAAGAGACCCAGTACTTC.